This TCR beta chain was found in a study of cytomegalovirus exposure and HLA in healthy donors. Overall study results and limits: V- and J-gene trimming in TCR beta was tied to a missense DCLRE1C variant by an analysis performed later. There were over 150 TCR beta chains listed as cytomegalovirus-associated.

Researchers ran the PCR with 60 Vbeta and 13 Jbeta primers. TCRdb keeps only in-frame clones here, not all; method: immunoSEQ multiplex PCR. This sample has about 62,000 clones, with roughly 78% found just once. The CDR3 consists of 14 residues. Germline CDR1 MNHEY, CDR2 SMNVEV (reference sequence). Trimming left V 5 bases short and J 5 bases short, with 15 bases between. Points on this clone: Antigen specificity is unknown.

This sequence originates from a middle-aged man in good health and CMV-seronegative. What was sequenced was PBMCs. The V gene is TRBV27, the J gene TRBJ1-1; a weak D match, TRBD1 (5 bases). Written as DNA, the CDR3 is TGTGCCAGCAGTCCATTCAGGGTTCAAACTGAAGCTTTCTTT. This encodes CASSPFRVQTEAFF.